This T cell receptor (beta chain) was sequenced in a study of blood T cell repertoires in COVID-19. Study-level information: Sources were T cells, B-cell-depleted T cells, or PBMCs; the material itself was cDNA or gDNA.

Germline V gives CDR1 SGDLS, CDR2 YYNGEE. The CDR3 has 18 residues. V was clipped by 3 bases and J by 1 base, with 22 bases between them. Clones were read by immunoSEQ multiplex PCR, and TCRdb kept only the in-frame ones, dropping some. Here the sample spans about 220,000 clones, approximately 90% being singletons. Enrolled through a virtual design, the participants were between roughly 18 and 89 years of age and came from some 26 US areas. The sequenced sample was PBMCs or T cells enriched from blood (not recorded which). This receptor was taken from a woman in her late teens or twenties in a cohort exposed to, infected with or recovered from COVID-19 (not recorded which). V and J are TRBV9 and TRBJ1-2, with a possible D match to TRBD1 (6 bases). The CDR3 loop is CASSAALDRPPINYGYTF. CDR3 DNA: TGTGCCAGCAGCGCAGCCCTCGACAGGCCCCCGATTAACTATGGCTACACCTTC. Variable domain in full (rest from reference TRBV9 and TRBJ1-2): DSGVTQTPKHLITATGQRVTLRCSPRSGDLSVYWYQQSLDQGLQFLIQYYNGEERAKGNILERFSAQQFPDLHSELNLSSLELGDSALYFCASSAALDRPPINYGYTFGSGTRLTVV.